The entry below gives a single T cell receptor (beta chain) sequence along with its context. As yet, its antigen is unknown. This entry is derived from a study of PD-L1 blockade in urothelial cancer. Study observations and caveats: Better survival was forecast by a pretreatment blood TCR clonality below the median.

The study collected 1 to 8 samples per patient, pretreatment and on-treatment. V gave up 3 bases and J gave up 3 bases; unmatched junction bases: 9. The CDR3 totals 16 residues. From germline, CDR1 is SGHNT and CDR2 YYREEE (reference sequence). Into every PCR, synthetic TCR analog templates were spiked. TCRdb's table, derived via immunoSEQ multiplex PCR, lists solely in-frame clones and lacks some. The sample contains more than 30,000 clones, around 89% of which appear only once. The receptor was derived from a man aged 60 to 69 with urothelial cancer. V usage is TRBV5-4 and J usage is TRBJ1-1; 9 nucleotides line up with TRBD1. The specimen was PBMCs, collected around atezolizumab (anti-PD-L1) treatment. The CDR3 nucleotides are TGTGCCAGCAGCTACGGGACAGGGTCCAAGGACACTGAAGCTTTCTTT. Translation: CASSYGTGSKDTEAFF.